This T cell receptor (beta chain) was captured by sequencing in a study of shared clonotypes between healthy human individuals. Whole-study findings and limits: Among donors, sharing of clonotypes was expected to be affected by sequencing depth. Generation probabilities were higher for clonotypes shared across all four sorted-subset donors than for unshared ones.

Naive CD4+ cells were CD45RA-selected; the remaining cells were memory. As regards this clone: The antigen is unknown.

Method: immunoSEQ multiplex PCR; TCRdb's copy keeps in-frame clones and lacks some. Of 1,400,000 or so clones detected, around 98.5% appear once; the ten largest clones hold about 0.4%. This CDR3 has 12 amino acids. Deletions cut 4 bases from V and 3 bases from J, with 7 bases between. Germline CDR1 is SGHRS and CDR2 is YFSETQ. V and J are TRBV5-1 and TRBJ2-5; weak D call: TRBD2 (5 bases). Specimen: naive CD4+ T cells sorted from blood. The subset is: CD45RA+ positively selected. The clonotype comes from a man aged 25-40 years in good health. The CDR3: CASSKGEETQYF. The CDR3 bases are TGCGCCAGCAGCAAGGGAGAAGAGACCCAGTACTTC.